Each of the 8 T cell receptor beta chains below was sequenced from the same sample in a study of T-cell memory formation after mild COVID-19. TCRdb reprocessed the 5' RACE reads with MiXCR, giving one entry per CDR3 protein. This sample carries 540,000 or so distinct CDR3 sequences, 20% of them seen once, and the ten largest clones take about an eighth. The sample was PBMCs or a T cell subset sorted from them (not recorded which). The receptors here all came from an adult woman who had mild COVID-19 (a few samples of this study predate the infection). Cell type and time point are not known.

In DNA form, the CDR3 reads TGTGCCAGCAGCTTAGGGGACAGCCGAGGGGGGGAGACCCAGTACTTC. Amino acids: CASSLGDSRGGETQYF. The V call is TRBV7-2, the J call TRBJ2-5; TRBD1 is a possible D gene (7 bases). Trimming cost V 1 base and J 5 bases, with 17 bases left between them. Germline-derived CDR1 and CDR2 are SGHTA and FQGNSA. The CDR3 covers 16 residues.

The chain joins TRBV7-6 to TRBJ2-3; D is unclear. V lost 0 bases, J lost 1 base, and 8 bases lay in between. The CDR3 has 15 amino acids. Germline V gives CDR1 SGHVS, CDR2 FNYEAQ. CDR3 nucleotides: TGTGCCAGCAGCTTAGCTTACACCGGCACAGATACGCAGTATTTT. Its translation is CASSLAYTGTDTQYF.

The gene calls are TRBV4-3 and TRBJ2-1, with D unresolved. CDR1 is LGHNA and CDR2 is YSLEER in the germline V gene. The CDR3 is made up of 16 amino acids. The V gene lost 1 base and the J gene lost 5 bases, with 15 bases spanning the gap. This CDR3 is CASSQGRSIADNEQFF. The DNA for the CDR3 is TGCGCCAGCAGCCAAGGTCGGTCTATAGCCGACAATGAGCAGTTCTTC.

The chain is built from TRBV29-1 and TRBJ2-7, with a possible D match to TRBD1 (6 bases). Germline CDR1 is SQVTM and CDR2 is ANQGSEA. Trimming shortened V by 2 bases and J by 5 bases, and 19 bases separated the two germline ends. The CDR3 covers 15 residues. The CDR3 sequence is CSVETGPEVTHEQYF. The DNA for the CDR3 is TGCAGCGTTGAAACAGGGCCGGAAGTGACCCACGAGCAGTACTTC.

This rearrangement joins TRBV12-3 or TRBV12-4 to TRBJ1-3, with a possible D match to TRBD1 (5 bases). The CDR3 loop spans 16 amino acids. The V and J ends lost 1 base and 4 bases respectively, with 14 bases between them. As DNA, the CDR3 is TGTGCCAGCAGTTTAGGTCGGGGCCCTGTCGGAAACACCATATATTTT. Its protein product is CASSLGRGPVGNTIYF.

The sample holds a few counts of this clonotype. V usage is TRBV4-1 and J usage is TRBJ1-1; no definite D call. Germline V gives CDR1 MGHRA, CDR2 YSYEKL. Trimming shortened V by 0 bases and J by 14 bases, and 16 bases separated the two germline ends. The CDR3 contains 13 residues. The DNA of the CDR3 is TGCGCCAGCAGCCAAGATGGTGGCAGAGGTTACTTCTTT. Protein product: CASSQDGGRGYFF.

This clonotype was seen repeatedly, ten times or more. The chain couples TRBV5-4 to TRBJ2-7; D is ambiguous. The germline CDR1 and CDR2 sequences are SGHNT and YYREEE (reference sequence). The CDR3 is 13 amino acids. V lost 3 bases, J lost 1 base, and 8 bases lay in between. The CDR3 DNA is TGTGCCAGCAGCTACGGACGATCCTACGAGCAGTACTTC. Translated, it gives CASSYGRSYEQYF.

This sequence joins TRBV11-2 and TRBJ1-4; 9 bases fit TRBD1. J was trimmed by 7 bases and V by 1 base; bases with no gene match: 13. The CDR3 totals 18 residues. CDR1 is SGHAT, CDR2 FQNNGV, per germline. The CDR3 loop reads CASSLGRMDRGSSEKLFF. As DNA, the CDR3 is TGTGCCAGCAGCTTAGGGCGAATGGACAGGGGCAGTAGTGAAAAACTGTTTTTT.